In this sample, the clone carrying this TCR beta chain turned up once. As handled by the study authors: Amplification with reference gene primers provided the estimates of nucleated cell counts. This table comes from immunoSEQ multiplex PCR, and its TCRdb copy is limited to in-frame clones, with some not included. That table furnishes V, J and clone size, whereas the DNA furnished D and trimming. The sample lists 85,000 to 100,000 clones, less than 85% occurring once. This specimen belongs to a study of blood T cell repertoires in COVID-19. As for the study in general: The samples span acute and convalescent COVID-19 from the United States, Italy and Spain.

CDR1 and CDR2 from the germline V gene are SNHLY and FYNNEI. Trimming shortened V by 6 bases and J by 4 bases, and 10 bases separated the two germline ends. The CDR3 has 14 amino acids. Material: peripheral blood. This sequence was found in a woman aged 55 to 70 with acute or convalescent COVID-19. This sequence joins TRBV2 and TRBJ2-6; the D gene is possibly TRBD1 (5 bases). The CDR3 DNA reads as TGTGCCAGCAGCAGGGTCTCCGGGGCCAACGTCCTGACTTTC. The encoded protein is CASSRVSGANVLTF. Together with reference TRBV2 and TRBJ2-6, the CDR3 gives the full variable domain: EPEVTQTPSHQVTQMGQEVILRCVPISNHLYFYWYRQILGQKVEFLVSFYNNEISEKSEIFDDQFSVERPDGSNFTLKIRSTKLEDSAMYFCASSRVSGANVLTFGAGSRLTVL.